This T cell receptor (beta chain) came from a study of patients and donors after allogeneic stem cell transplantation. TCRdb re-derived calls from the RT-PCR reads in MiXCR, one entry per CDR3 protein. Counted here are about 28,000 distinct CDR3 sequences, about 6.8% occurring once; the ten biggest clones make up about 35%. The CDR3 length is 15 residues. CDR1 is MDHEN and CDR2 is SYDVKM in the germline V gene. V lost 5 bases, J lost 7 bases, and 17 bases lay in between. Ten or more counts support this clonotype. The specimen sequenced was blood, either unsorted or a sorted T cell fraction (not recorded which). The TCR was taken from a human donor who was either an allogeneic HSCT recipient or a stem cell or donor lymphocyte infusion donor (not recorded which). It is not recorded whose cells these are; they may come from a transplant donor. This chain joins TRBV28 and TRBJ1-4; D gene unclear. The CDR3 sequence: CASSQPRRRGEKLFF. CDR3 bases: TGTGCCAGCAGTCAACCCAGGCGGCGAGGTGAAAAACTGTTTTTT.